A selection of T cell receptor beta chains follows, all from one sample in a study of tumor and adjacent non-tumor tissue in lung cancer. MiXCR, run by TCRdb on the multiplex PCR reads, gives a single entry per CDR3 protein. The repertoire includes tens of thousands of distinct CDR3 sequences, around two thirds of them detected once, and roughly a quarter sits in the top ten. Sequenced material: distant non-tumor lung tissue. The receptors originated from a woman in her sixties with non-small cell lung cancer. Each CDR3 is given with its conserved first and last residue. Fields, in order: clone size, V gene, J gene, D gene, CDR3 DNA, CDR3 protein. A D gene is named only where the DNA matches it firmly. Not every row has a clone size; where given, it reads once, few, many or a size class.

>.|TRBV6-2/TRBV6-3|TRBJ2-3|TRBD2
TGTGTCAGCGGTTACTCGATAGTGACTAGCGGTTCTTCGGTAGGAGATACGCAGTATTTT
CVSGYSIVTSGSSVGDTQYF
>.|TRBV18|TRBJ1-5|.
TGTGCCAGCTCTGACCGACAGCACAATCAGCCCCAGCATTTT
CASSDRQHNQPQHF
>many|TRBV20-1|TRBJ1-4|.
TGCAGTGCTAGTGTCAGGGATAAACTGTTTTTT
CSASVRDKLFF
>.|TRBV11-2|TRBJ1-2|.
TGTGCCAGGACCCCCTCCACGTCGGACATGAGCTATTGCTACACCTTC
CARTPSTSDMSYCYTF
>once|TRBV11-2|TRBJ1-3|.
TGTGCCAGCAGCTTAAGGGCCGATTCGACTGGAAGCACCATATATTTT
CASSLRADSTGSTIYF
>.|TRBV20-1|TRBJ2-7|.
TGCTGTGCGGGATACGAGCAGTGCTTC
CCAGYEQCF
>.|TRBV12-3/TRBV12-4|TRBJ2-3|.
TGTGCCAACAGTCGCGATTATCCCACAGATACGCAGTATTTT
CANSRDYPTDTQYF
>many|TRBV10-2|TRBJ1-1|.
TGCGCCAGCAGTGAGTGGAGCACTCTGAACACTGAAGCTTTCTTT
CASSEWSTLNTEAFF
>.|TRBV20-1|TRBJ2-1|.
TGCAGTGGTAGAGATGATCTAGTGGGAGGAAGAGTGAATGAGCAAATCTTC
CSGRDDLVGGRVNEQIF
>.|TRBV12-3/TRBV12-4|TRBJ2-3|TRBD2
TGTGTCAGCAGTTTAGCGGGTACAGATATGCAGTATTTT
CVSSLAGTDMQYF
>.|TRBV5-6|TRBJ2-1|.
TGTGCCAGCAGCTTGTTATCCAACGGGGTGGCGTGGAATGGGCAGTTCTTC
CASSLLSNGVAWNGQFF
>.|TRBV14|TRBJ2-7|.
TGTGCCAGCAGCCTAGACGGCCGCGAACAGTACTTC
CASSLDGREQYF
>.|TRBV11-2|TRBJ2-1|TRBD2
TGTGCCAGCAGCTTAAGTAGCGGGGCTGGCAATGAGCAGTTCTTC
CASSLSSGAGNEQFF